Listed below are T cell receptor beta chains from one sample, sequenced in a study of T-cell memory formation after mild COVID-19. TCRdb fed the 5' RACE reads into MiXCR, producing one record per CDR3 protein. The data show about 430,000 distinct CDR3 sequences, with 20% to 25% seen just once and roughly 8.7% held by the top ten. The sequenced sample was PBMCs or a T cell subset sorted from them (not recorded which). Source of these receptors: an adult woman who had mild COVID-19 (a few samples of this study predate the infection). Cell type and time point are not known. CDR3s include the opening cysteine and the closing phenylalanine or tryptophan. The D gene is left open where the match is weak. Size is stated for part of the rows, as once, few or many counts, or as a class when the clone is expanded.

J,size,V,D,CDR3,DNA
TRBJ2-1,many,TRBV6-2/TRBV6-3,.,CASSYQNNEQFF,TGTGCCAGCAGTTACCAAAACAATGAGCAGTTCTTC
TRBJ2-4,few,TRBV5-1,.,CASSLGDRIGVTLAKNIQYF,TGCGCCAGCAGCTTGGGGGACCGGATAGGGGTTACGCTAGCCAAAAACATTCAGTACTTC
TRBJ2-3,many,TRBV7-9,TRBD2,CASSLLAGDTDTQYF,TGTGCCAGCAGCCTACTAGCGGGGGACACAGATACGCAGTATTTT
TRBJ2-7,.,TRBV7-9,.,CASSSGRGSPLDEQYF,TGTGCCAGCAGCTCTGGCCGGGGTAGCCCCCTGGACGAGCAGTACTTC
TRBJ2-1,few,TRBV12-3/TRBV12-4,.,CASSLDRGGSERFF,TGTGCCAGCAGTTTAGATCGTGGCGGGTCTGAAAGGTTCTTC
TRBJ2-1,.,TRBV11-1,TRBD2,CASSLGTSGGDYNEQFF,TGTGCCAGCAGCCTCGGGACTAGCGGGGGGGATTACAATGAGCAGTTCTTC
TRBJ1-5,once,TRBV24-1,.,CATSDRDLGGNQPQHF,TGTGCCACCAGTGACCGTGACCTCGGTGGCAATCAGCCCCAGCATTTT
TRBJ2-1,few,TRBV7-9,.,CASSFRGPDNEQFF,TGTGCCAGCAGCTTTCGGGGACCCGACAATGAGCAGTTCTTC
TRBJ2-3,.,TRBV7-3,.,CASSLKLLGGGTDTQYF,TGTGCCAGCAGCTTAAAGCTTTTAGGGGGAGGCACAGATACGCAGTATTTT
TRBJ2-2,.,TRBV5-4,TRBD2,CASSSGTGRATGELFF,TGTGCCAGCAGCTCCGGGACCGGGAGGGCCACCGGGGAGCTGTTTTTT
TRBJ2-2,few,TRBV24-1,.,CATSQGNLNTGELFF,TGTGCCACCAGCCAGGGGAACTTGAACACCGGGGAGCTGTTTTTT
TRBJ1-1,few,TRBV30,TRBD1,CAWTRQGNRRRTEAFF,TGTGCCTGGACCCGACAGGGTAACCGTCGGCGGACTGAAGCTTTCTTT
TRBJ2-3,.,TRBV5-1,.,CASSLGGFSTDTQYF,TGCGCCAGCAGCTTGGGGGGGTTTAGCACAGATACGCAGTATTTT
TRBJ1-1,few,TRBV20-1,.,CSVGDSPNTEAFF,TGCAGTGTTGGAGACTCACCGAACACTGAAGCTTTCTTT
TRBJ2-5,.,TRBV5-1,TRBD2,CASSPSGAVLQETQYF,TGCGCCAGCAGCCCTAGCGGGGCCGTTCTCCAAGAGACCCAGTACTTC
TRBJ2-7,few,TRBV7-2,.,CASSMEGRTSYEQYF,TGTGCCAGCAGCATGGAGGGGCGCACTTCCTACGAGCAGTACTTC
TRBJ1-1,few,TRBV7-9,.,CASSPPGRSGTEAFF,TGTGCCAGCAGCCCTCCCGGGCGGTCTGGGACTGAAGCTTTCTTT
TRBJ1-1,few,TRBV12-3/TRBV12-4,.,CASGGWGYTEAFF,TGTGCCAGCGGGGGGTGGGGGTACACTGAAGCTTTCTTT
TRBJ1-6,.,TRBV5-1,.,CASSLGGGRNSPLHF,TGCGCCAGCAGCTTGGGTGGGGGTCGTAATTCACCCCTCCACTTT
TRBJ1-6,few,TRBV7-2,TRBD1,CASSLAGTGEKSPLHF,TGTGCCAGCAGCTTAGCTGGGACAGGGGAAAAGTCACCCCTCCACTTT
TRBJ2-7,few,TRBV12-3/TRBV12-4,.,CASSPRVTPTYEQYF,TGTGCCAGCAGTCCACGGGTTACCCCGACCTACGAGCAGTACTTC
TRBJ2-7,few,TRBV12-3/TRBV12-4,.,CASSSLLSSEQYF,TGTGCCAGCAGTTCTCTACTCTCCTCCGAGCAGTACTTC
TRBJ2-1,.,TRBV5-1,TRBD2,CASSPNGASGRYNEQFF,TGCGCCAGCAGCCCAAATGGGGCTAGCGGGAGATACAATGAGCAGTTCTTC
TRBJ2-3,few,TRBV7-9,.,CASSLGRPSTDTQYF,TGTGCCAGCAGCTTAGGTCGACCTAGCACAGATACGCAGTATTTT
TRBJ1-3,.,TRBV4-1,.,CASGAVSGNTIYF,TGCGCCAGCGGGGCGGTCTCTGGAAACACCATATATTTT
TRBJ1-1,.,TRBV5-1,.,CASTRGGGSEAFF,TGCGCCAGCACCCGGGGCGGCGGGTCTGAAGCTTTCTTT
TRBJ1-1,.,TRBV6-5,.,CASIVRQGTSTEAFF,TGTGCCAGCATCGTCAGGCAGGGGACCAGCACTGAAGCTTTCTTT
TRBJ2-7,.,TRBV4-2,.,CASSQETRPSSYEQYF,TGTGCCAGCAGCCAAGAAACGCGGCCAAGCTCCTACGAGCAGTACTTC
TRBJ2-4,.,TRBV12-3/TRBV12-4,.,CASSLSGTLAKNIQYF,TGTGCCAGCAGTTTATCAGGAACCCTAGCCAAAAACATTCAGTACTTC
TRBJ2-2,.,TRBV23-1,TRBD1,CASWRDRGYTGELFF,TGCGCCAGCTGGAGGGACAGGGGTTACACCGGGGAGCTGTTTTTT
TRBJ1-5,few,TRBV19,.,CASANSNQPQHF,TGTGCCAGTGCCAATAGCAATCAGCCCCAGCATTTT
TRBJ1-1,few,TRBV5-1,.,CASSGAGQNTEAFF,TGCGCCAGCAGCGGGGCCGGGCAGAACACTGAAGCTTTCTTT
TRBJ2-7,.,TRBV7-9,TRBD1,CASSHRLGQERSYEQYF,TGTGCCAGCAGCCACCGCCTGGGACAGGAGCGTTCCTACGAGCAGTACTTC